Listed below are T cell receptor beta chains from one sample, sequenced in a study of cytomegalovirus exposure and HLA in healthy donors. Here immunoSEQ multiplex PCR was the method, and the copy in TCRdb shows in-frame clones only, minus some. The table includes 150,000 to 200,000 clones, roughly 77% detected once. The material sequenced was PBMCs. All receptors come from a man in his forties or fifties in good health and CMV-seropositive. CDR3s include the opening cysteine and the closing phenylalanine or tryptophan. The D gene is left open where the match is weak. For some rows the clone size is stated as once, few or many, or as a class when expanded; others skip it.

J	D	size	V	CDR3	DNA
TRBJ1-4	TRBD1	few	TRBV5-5	CASSWEQGRGNEKLFF	TGTGCCAGCAGCTGGGAACAGGGGCGGGGTAATGAAAAACTGTTTTTT
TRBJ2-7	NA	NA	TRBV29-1	CSARIPGERYEQYF	TGCAGCGCCCGAATCCCAGGGGAAAGGTACGAGCAGTACTTC
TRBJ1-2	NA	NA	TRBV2	CASSESEDYGYTF	TGTGCCAGCAGTGAGAGCGAGGACTATGGCTACACCTTC
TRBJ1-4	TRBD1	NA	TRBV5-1	CASSYGTGGNEKLFF	TGCGCCAGCAGCTACGGGACAGGGGGGAATGAAAAACTGTTTTTT
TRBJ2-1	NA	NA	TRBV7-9	CASSFPGVGDEQFF	TGTGCCAGCAGCTTCCCGGGGGTTGGGGATGAGCAGTTCTTC
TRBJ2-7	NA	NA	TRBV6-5	CASTTPGSEQYF	TGTGCCAGCACCACCCCGGGGAGCGAGCAGTACTTC
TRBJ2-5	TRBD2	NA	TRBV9	CASSGSSGGAGETQYF	TGTGCCAGCAGCGGATCTAGCGGGGGGGCCGGAGAGACCCAGTACTTC
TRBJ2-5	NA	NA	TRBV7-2	CASSTRRGRETQYF	TGTGCCAGCAGTACCAGGAGGGGTAGGGAGACCCAGTACTTC
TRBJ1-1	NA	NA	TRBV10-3	CAISDREEAFF	TGTGCCATCAGTGATAGAGAGGAAGCTTTCTTT
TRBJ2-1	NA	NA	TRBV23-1	CASSRGQYNEQFF	TGCGCCAGCAGTCGTGGACAGTACAATGAGCAGTTCTTC
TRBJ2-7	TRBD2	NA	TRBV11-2	CASSYRTSGDYEQYF	TGTGCCAGCAGTTACAGGACTAGCGGGGACTACGAGCAGTACTTC
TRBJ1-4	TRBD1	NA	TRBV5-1	CASSPGTANEKLFF	TGCGCCAGCAGCCCGGGGACAGCTAATGAAAAACTGTTTTTT
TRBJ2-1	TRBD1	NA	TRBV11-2	CASSLGQGAGRRFF	TGTGCCAGCAGCCTCGGACAGGGGGCGGGTCGGCGGTTCTTC
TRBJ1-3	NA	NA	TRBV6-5	CASSRQGSGNTIYF	TGTGCCAGCAGCCGGCAGGGTTCTGGAAACACCATATATTTT
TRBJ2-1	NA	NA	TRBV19	CASSIYGPRGEQFF	TGTGCCAGTAGTATTTACGGACCGCGGGGTGAGCAGTTCTTC
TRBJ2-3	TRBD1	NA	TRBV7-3	CASSSTGKTDTQYF	TGTGCCAGCAGCTCGACAGGGAAGACAGATACGCAGTATTTT
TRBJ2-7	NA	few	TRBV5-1	CASSLGSGKDYYEQYF	TGCGCCAGCAGCTTGGGGTCGGGAAAAGACTACTACGAGCAGTACTTC
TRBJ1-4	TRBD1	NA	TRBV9	CASSARTGLDEKLFF	TGTGCCAGCAGCGCCCGGACAGGGCTTGATGAAAAACTGTTTTTT
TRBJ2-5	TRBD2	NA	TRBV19	CASSIGDYQQETQYF	TGTGCCAGTAGTATAGGGGACTACCAACAAGAGACCCAGTACTTC
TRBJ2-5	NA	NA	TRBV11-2	CASSSGVVETQYF	TGTGCCAGCAGCTCCGGAGTGGTGGAGACCCAGTACTTC
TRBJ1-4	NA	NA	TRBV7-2	CASSDTPPYREGNEKLFF	TGTGCCAGCAGCGACACCCCCCCCTACAGGGAGGGTAATGAAAAACTGTTTTTT
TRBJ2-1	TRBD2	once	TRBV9	CASSVVGSGGYEQFF	TGTGCCAGCAGCGTGGTAGGTAGCGGGGGGTATGAGCAGTTCTTC
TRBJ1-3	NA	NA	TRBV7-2	CASSSTVGRNTIYF	TGTGCCAGCAGCTCGACAGTTGGAAGGAACACCATATATTTT
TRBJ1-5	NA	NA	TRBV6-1	CASRGGQPQHF	TGTGCCAGCAGGGGGGGTCAGCCCCAGCATTTT
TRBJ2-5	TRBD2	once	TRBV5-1	CASRLAGRGETQYF	TGCGCCAGCAGACTAGCGGGGAGAGGGGAGACCCAGTACTTC
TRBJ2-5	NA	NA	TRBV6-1	CASSEMWGGLQVTQYF	TGTGCCAGCAGTGAAATGTGGGGGGGCCTCCAAGTGACCCAGTACTTC
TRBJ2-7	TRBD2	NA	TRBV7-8	CASSSHRVLAGGTHEQYF	TGTGCCAGCAGCTCCCATCGAGTACTAGCGGGGGGAACGCACGAGCAGTACTTC
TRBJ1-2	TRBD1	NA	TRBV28	CASRVQGQTNYGYTF	TGTGCCAGCAGAGTACAGGGACAGACTAACTATGGCTACACCTTC
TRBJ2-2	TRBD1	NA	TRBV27	CASSLTGSGTGELFF	TGTGCCAGCAGTCTGACAGGGTCGGGTACCGGGGAGCTGTTTTTT
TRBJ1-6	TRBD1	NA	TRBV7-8	CASSAGTGGSNSPLHF	TGTGCCAGCAGCGCCGGGACAGGGGGCTCTAATTCACCCCTCCACTTT
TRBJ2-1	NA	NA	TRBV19	CASSPRLGAAYNEQFF	TGTGCCAGTAGTCCCCGGTTAGGGGCTGCCTACAATGAGCAGTTCTTC
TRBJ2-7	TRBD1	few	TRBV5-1	CASSFTGDSSYEQYF	TGCGCCAGCAGCTTTACAGGGGACAGCTCCTACGAGCAGTACTTC
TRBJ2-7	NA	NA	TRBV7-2	CASSLALNRRYEQYF	TGTGCCAGCAGCTTAGCGCTAAATAGGAGATACGAGCAGTACTTC
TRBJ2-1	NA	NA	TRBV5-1	CASSSPQTGPSYNEQFF	TGCGCCAGCAGCTCCCCCCAGACAGGACCCTCTTACAATGAGCAGTTCTTC
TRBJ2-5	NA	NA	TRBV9	CASSPEHGGLPETQYF	TGTGCCAGCAGCCCGGAGCATGGAGGGCTCCCAGAGACCCAGTACTTC